A single sample gave rise to the 19 T cell receptor beta chains below, sequenced in a study of T cells in Graves' hyperthyroidism and ophthalmopathy. There were TCR beta CDR3 regions amplified from RNA transcripts. The HTBI primer set drove a first-round RT-PCR of the TCR CDR3. TCRdb called the multiplex PCR reads again in MiXCR, with one record for every CDR3 protein. Of more than 300,000 distinct CDR3 sequences in the sample, approximately 18% were seen once. Input material: blood. Every receptor here comes from a man aged 18-30 years with Graves' ophthalmopathy.

This clonotype was counted at least ten times. The chain combines TRBV6-1 with TRBJ1-1, with no clear D. CDR3 length equals 14 residues. V was cut by 6 bases and J by 7 bases, with 18 bases left in between. CDR1 and CDR2 from the germline V gene are MNHNS and SASEGT. In nucleotides, the CDR3 is TGTGCCAGCAGAACGAGAACTCTGGACGGTGAAGCTTTCTTT. Translating gives CASRTRTLDGEAFF.

This clonotype has at least ten counts. The gene calls are TRBV27 and TRBJ1-5, with 7 positions matching TRBD1. V gave up 5 bases and J gave up 4 bases; unmatched junction bases: 14. The germline CDR1 and CDR2 sequences are MNHEY and SMNVEV (reference sequence). The CDR3 has 17 amino acids. DNA of the CDR3: TGTGCCAGCAGTCCTCTTCGACAGGGCGATTGGAATCAGCCCCAGCATTTT. Translated, it gives CASSPLRQGDWNQPQHF.

V usage is TRBV12-3 or TRBV12-4 and J usage is TRBJ1-2; D not resolved. This CDR3 has 13 amino acids. V was pared by 4 bases and J by 8 bases, with 14 bases between. The CDR3 is CASSSPLGGGYTF. The CDR3 nucleotides are TGTGCCAGCAGTTCCCCCTTGGGTGGCGGCTACACCTTC.

V usage is TRBV6-1 and J usage is TRBJ1-2, with unresolved D. Trimming cost V 8 bases and J 0 bases, with 10 bases left between them. Germline values: CDR1 MNHNS, CDR2 SASEGT. The CDR3 spans 13 residues. The CDR3 sequence: CASERSTNYGYTF. In DNA form, the CDR3 reads TGTGCCAGCGAAAGGAGCACTAACTATGGCTACACCTTC.

This rearrangement joins TRBV6-1 to TRBJ1-1, with D perhaps matching TRBD1 (6 bases). Germline V lookup: CDR1 MNHNS, CDR2 SASEGT. CDR3 length equals 12 residues. Trimming removed 2 bases from V and 12 bases from J, with 13 bases in between. The CDR3 DNA sequence: TGTGCCAGCAGTGAAACAGGGACGGTCCCTTTCTTT. Residues: CASSETGTVPFF.

This clonotype was found many times. The rearrangement joins TRBV3-1 to TRBJ1-6; D ambiguous. The CDR3 spans 16 residues. Germline V gene lookup returns CDR1 LGHDT and CDR2 YNNKEL (reference sequence). Trimming stripped 0 bases from V and 3 bases from J, with 9 bases between. In nucleotides, the CDR3 is TGTGCCAGCAGCCAAGAGAGGCAAAACTATAATTCACCCCTCCACTTT. This codes for CASSQERQNYNSPLHF.

This clonotype was observed many times. V is TRBV7-3 and J is TRBJ1-1; D not certain. The CDR3 consists of 15 residues. Trimming removed 1 base from V and 5 bases from J, with 14 bases in between. In germline, CDR1 is SGHTA, CDR2 FQGTGA. The CDR3 reads CASSLRSPGVTEAFF. In DNA, the CDR3 is TGTGCCAGCAGCTTAAGGTCGCCAGGCGTGACTGAAGCTTTCTTT.

The rearrangement links TRBV15 to TRBJ1-4, with D unresolved. V was trimmed by 8 bases and J by 6 bases, leaving 10 bases between them. Germline lookup yields CDR1 LNHNV and CDR2 YYDKDF (reference sequence). The CDR3 covers 12 residues. This CDR3 reads CATESGDEKLFF. CDR3 DNA: TGTGCCACCGAAAGCGGGGATGAAAAACTGTTTTTT.

This chain joins TRBV11-2 and TRBJ1-1; D gene ambiguous. Germline V gives CDR1 SGHAT, CDR2 FQNNGV. Trimming cost V 4 bases and J 3 bases, with 12 bases left between them. This CDR3 has 14 amino acids. The CDR3 DNA reads TGTGCCAGCAGCTCCCCCAACGGGGACACTGAAGCTTTCTTT. The encoded protein is CASSSPNGDTEAFF.

The sample holds many counts of this clonotype. The chain is built from TRBV20-1 and TRBJ2-2, with D tentatively TRBD1 (6 bases). The V end was cut by 1 base, the J end by 4 bases, with 10 bases between. The CDR3 extends over 14 amino acids. Per germline, CDR1 DFQATT and CDR2 SNEGSKA (reference sequence). CDR3 loop: CSARGTDATGELFF. The CDR3 DNA reads as TGCAGTGCTAGAGGGACAGACGCCACCGGGGAGCTGTTTTTT.

This clonotype was recorded at least ten times. The chain joins TRBV7-3 to TRBJ2-5; 10 nucleotides align to TRBD2. The junction had 3 bases not matched to a gene; V was cut back by 6 bases and J by 5 bases. This CDR3 contains 13 residues. Per germline, CDR1 SGHTA and CDR2 FQGTGA. CDR3 nucleotide sequence: TGTGCCAGCAGTTGGACTAGCGGTGAGACCCAGTACTTC. As protein: CASSWTSGETQYF.

This chain links TRBV7-6 with TRBJ2-2, with a tentative D call TRBD1 (6 bases). The germline V gene has CDR1 SGHVS and CDR2 FNYEAQ. The CDR3 spans 14 residues. V lost 1 base and J 7 bases, leaving 10 bases between the germline ends. CDR3 sequence reads: CASSLETGGGELFF. The DNA of the CDR3 is TGTGCCAGCAGCTTAGAGACAGGTGGCGGGGAGCTGTTTTTT.

The sample holds a few counts of this clonotype. This chain links TRBV20-1 with TRBJ2-1; 9 nucleotides line up with TRBD2. V shed 6 bases, J shed 9 bases, and the junction held 9 bases outside the gene matches. Germline values: CDR1 DFQATT, CDR2 SNEGSKA (reference sequence). The CDR3 is made up of 13 amino acids. CDR3 sequence: CSACPSGEGEQFF. CDR3 nucleotide sequence: TGCAGTGCGTGTCCTAGCGGGGAGGGTGAGCAGTTCTTC.

This clonotype appeared many times. The chain employs TRBV7-2 and TRBJ2-3, with D perhaps matching TRBD1 (6 bases). Germline V gene sequence: CDR1 SGHTA, CDR2 FQGNSA. Trimming stripped 4 bases from V and 7 bases from J, with 18 bases between. The CDR3 is 15 amino acids. The CDR3 region is CASSSTGTPYYTQYF. Here the CDR3 DNA reads TGTGCCAGCAGCTCGACCGGGACACCCTATTATACGCAGTATTTT.

This sequence joins TRBV20-1 and TRBJ2-7, with a possible D match to TRBD1 (5 bases). Trimming removed 6 bases at V and 3 bases at J, with 15 bases between. CDR1 and CDR2 (germline): DFQATT, SNEGSKA (reference sequence). CDR3 length: 13 residues. The CDR3 spells CSAEKGIDYEQYF. CDR3 coding DNA: TGCAGTGCAGAGAAGGGGATCGACTACGAGCAGTACTTC.

The V gene is TRBV6-1, the J gene TRBJ2-7; TRBD1 matches 7 bases. CDR1 MNHNS and CDR2 SASEGT come from the germline V gene. The CDR3 is 12 residues long. Unmatched junction bases numbered 6, after V lost 6 bases and J lost 7 bases. The CDR3 loop is CASRQGPFEQYF. The CDR3 nucleotides read TGTGCCAGCAGACAGGGGCCGTTTGAGCAGTACTTC.

This clonotype was detected many times. This chain links TRBV7-9 with TRBJ2-5; no definite D call. CDR3 length: 15 residues. Germline CDR1 is SEHNR and CDR2 is FQNEAQ (reference sequence). V lost 9 bases and J 0 bases, leaving 17 bases between the germline ends. In nucleotides, the CDR3 is TGTGCCAGTTCATTGAGCAGGCTCCACCAAGAGACCCAGTACTTC. As protein: CASSLSRLHQETQYF.

This clonotype was recorded at least ten times. The chain carries TRBV6-2 or TRBV6-3 and TRBJ1-5; maybe TRBD1 (6 bases). Per the germline V gene, CDR1 is MNHEY and CDR2 is SVGEGT. The V end was cut by 5 bases, the J end by 2 bases, with 13 bases between. The CDR3 length is 15 residues. DNA for the CDR3: TGTGCCAGCAGTACAGGGTCCGGGGGCAATCAGCCCCAGCATTTT. Translating gives CASSTGSGGNQPQHF.

There are a few counts of this clonotype. The CDR3 spells CSAGGGRTGYTF. In DNA form, the CDR3 reads TGCAGTGCTGGTGGGGGGCGTACTGGCTACACCTTC. This chain uses TRBV20-1 with TRBJ1-2, with D maybe TRBD1 (6 bases). Trimming pared 5 bases from V and 7 bases from J, leaving 14 bases between. Per germline, CDR1 DFQATT and CDR2 SNEGSKA (reference sequence). The CDR3 has 12 amino acids.